This TCR beta chain was captured by sequencing in a study of blood T cells in healthy people across ages. Looked up from germline, CDR1 is SQVTM and CDR2 is ANQGSEA. Trimming took off 5 bases at V and 9 bases at J, with 17 bases between the two ends. CDR3 length: 13 residues. Study-wide results and caveats: Among T cells, TCR beta diversity per million cells dropped roughly linearly as age rose. The CMV status of each donor remained undetermined, and this could have confounded shifts in expanded clonotypes. Relative to aged donors, long-lived donors carried more naive CD4+ cells and displayed higher diversity.

As for this clonotype: The antigen remains unidentified.

Total RNA was extracted at no less than 5 micrograms per sample. Primers used in a second PCR of roughly 7 to 12 cycles were a sample-barcoded 5' primer and a J-beta primer mix. TCRdb redid the calling of the 5' RACE reads with MiXCR, one entry per CDR3 protein. This sample has 1,500,000 or so distinct CDR3 sequences, with almost 60% found just once. The chain links TRBV29-1 to TRBJ2-1, with D perhaps TRBD1 (6 bases). The sample taken for sequencing was blood. This clonotype originated in a young man in good health. The CDR3 sequence is CSVKPMPTGEQFF. As DNA, the CDR3 is TGCAGCGTTAAACCCATGCCGACAGGTGAGCAGTTCTTC.